This T cell receptor beta chain was profiled in a study of blood T cells in healthy people across ages (dated by TCRdb to between 2014 and 2017). Notes on the research overall: Template switching captured roughly one uniquely barcoded TCR beta cDNA molecule per two T cells in model experiments. Using the same blood draw, the study looked at two additional independent replicas of 1 million unique cDNA reads for two donors, one aged 18 to 29 and the other aged 80 or older. To track age-related changes in TCR beta repertoire diversity, the study relied on deep sequencing normalized with unique cDNA molecular identifiers. To avoid experimental bias, donors of different ages were randomly spread across the sequencing lanes. Donors were grouped into four age groups: young (average 16 years), middle-aged (roughly 40), aged (roughly 67) and long-lived (approximately 78).

CDR1 and CDR2 were assigned from the germline V gene as SQVTM and ANQGSEA. The CDR3 starts with the cysteine, ends with the phenylalanine, and has 11 residues. Only the CDR3 DNA is retained, 33 bases long and in frame from the first base. Deletion took 4 bases off V and 7 bases off J, with a span of 11 bases between the germline ends. The paper's findings and limits, for the study overall: Total diversity estimates from one million sequenced T cells were considered lower bounds and underestimates. Because donor CMV infection status was unknown, age-related changes in expanded clonotypes were potentially confounded. Since profiling was done on bulk unsorted PBMCs, naive and antigen-experienced compartments could not be conclusively compared. Observed TCR beta diversity correlated strongly with the percentage of naive T cells measured by flow cytometry. As age increased, observed TCR beta diversity per million T cells dropped in a roughly linear way, and a significant reduction was already evident by age 40. Compared with the aged group, the long-lived group had more naive CD4+ T cells, fewer expanded clones and increased TCR diversity, a pattern suggesting age selection.

The library was obtained by 5' RACE. Sequencer: Illumina HiSeq 2500. A second PCR of roughly 7 to 12 cycles was performed with a sample-barcoded 5' primer and a J-beta primer mix. A unique molecular identifier was introduced onto each TCR beta cDNA molecule by a template-switch 5' adaptor carrying 12 random nucleotides. Each sample yielded at least 3 million CDR3-containing paired-end reads. The Mint cDNA synthesis kit, primed by a TRBC-specific oligonucleotide, was used to synthesize first-strand cDNA from all RNA. All cDNA was treated with uracil-DNA glycosylase and then went through a first 18-cycle PCR with the universal primers M1SS and BC2_uni_R. The original methods were these. For normalization, 1 million high-quality reads were randomly selected from each sample, with every read carrying a distinct molecular identifier. Instead of being binned into consensus sequences, reads with shared molecular identifiers were discarded. MiTCR, set to a Q25 quality threshold and the strictest error-elimination algorithm, was used for CDR3 identification, clonotype clustering and error correction. A nonparametric unseen species model using Euler transformation provided a lower-bound estimate of total TCR beta diversity. In TCRdb, the public reads were trimmed at Q25 with fastp and aligned with MiXCR, with productive beta chains retained. Here each entry gathers all rows of one CDR3 protein and keeps the most common genes and DNA. These V and J calls are TCRdb output, not the study's own analysis. The sample table contains over 1.5 million distinct CDR3 sequences; only one count was recorded for roughly 50% of them. In total, the top ten clones hold approximately 2.1% of the sample.

This clonotype came up many times. No cognate antigen has been identified for it. The input lacks base qualities; no much larger clone sits a single base away. The approximately 39 donors, aged about 6 to 100 years, were systemically healthy Caucasian individuals from Russia. Approximately 11 milliliters of peripheral blood were drawn from each donor into EDTA-treated Vacutainer tubes. Ficoll-Paque density-gradient centrifugation was used to isolate PBMCs, with at least 7 million per sample. Trizol reagent was used to extract total RNA from PBMCs, with at least 5.5 micrograms per sample. The percentages of naive CD45RAhigh/CD27high T cells were determined by flow cytometry on a PBMC aliquot from every donor.

This clonotype was obtained from a woman aged 40 to 50 in good health. This chain joins TRBV29-1 to TRBJ2-7, with the D segment identity uncertain. Sequencing was carried out using blood. The CDR3 loop reads CSVVVEVEQYF. The sequenced DNA is TGCAGCGTTGTCGTGGAAGTGGAGCAGTACTTC.